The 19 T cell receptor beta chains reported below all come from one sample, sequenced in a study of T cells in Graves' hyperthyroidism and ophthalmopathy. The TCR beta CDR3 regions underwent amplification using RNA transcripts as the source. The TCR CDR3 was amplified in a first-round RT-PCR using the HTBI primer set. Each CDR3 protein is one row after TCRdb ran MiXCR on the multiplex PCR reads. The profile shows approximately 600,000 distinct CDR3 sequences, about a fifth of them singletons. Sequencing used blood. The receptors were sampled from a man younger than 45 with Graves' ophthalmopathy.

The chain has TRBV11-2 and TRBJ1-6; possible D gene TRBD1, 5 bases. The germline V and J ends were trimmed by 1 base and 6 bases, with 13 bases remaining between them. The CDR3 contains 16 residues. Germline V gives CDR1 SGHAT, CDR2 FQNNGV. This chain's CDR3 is CASSLGIDRLNSPLHF. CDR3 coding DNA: TGTGCCAGCAGCTTAGGTATCGACAGACTTAATTCACCCCTCCACTTT.

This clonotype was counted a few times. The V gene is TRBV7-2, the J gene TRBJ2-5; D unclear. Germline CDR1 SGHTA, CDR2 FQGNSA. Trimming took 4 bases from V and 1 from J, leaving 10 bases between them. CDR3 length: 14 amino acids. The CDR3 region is CASSSRASQETQYF. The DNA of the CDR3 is TGTGCCAGCAGCTCCCGGGCGTCCCAAGAGACCCAGTACTTC.

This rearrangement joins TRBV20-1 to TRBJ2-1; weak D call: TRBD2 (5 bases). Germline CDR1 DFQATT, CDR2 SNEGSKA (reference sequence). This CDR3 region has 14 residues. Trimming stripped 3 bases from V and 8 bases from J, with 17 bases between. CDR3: CSASLRLRVDEQFF. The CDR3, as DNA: TGCAGTGCTAGTTTACGATTGAGGGTCGATGAGCAGTTCTTC.

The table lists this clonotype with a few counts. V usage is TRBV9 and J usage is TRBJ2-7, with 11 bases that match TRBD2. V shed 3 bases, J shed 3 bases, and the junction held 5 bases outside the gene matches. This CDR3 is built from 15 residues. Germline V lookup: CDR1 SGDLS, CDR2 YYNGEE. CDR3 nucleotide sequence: TGTGCCAGCAGCGCCTCCGGGACTAGCGGCTACGAGCAGTACTTC. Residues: CASSASGTSGYEQYF.

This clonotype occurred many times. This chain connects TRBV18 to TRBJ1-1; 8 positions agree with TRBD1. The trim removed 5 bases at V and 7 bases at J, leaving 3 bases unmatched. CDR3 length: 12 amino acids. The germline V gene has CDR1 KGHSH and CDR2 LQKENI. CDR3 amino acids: CASSTRGREAFF. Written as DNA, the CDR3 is TGTGCCAGCTCAACCAGGGGGCGTGAAGCTTTCTTT.

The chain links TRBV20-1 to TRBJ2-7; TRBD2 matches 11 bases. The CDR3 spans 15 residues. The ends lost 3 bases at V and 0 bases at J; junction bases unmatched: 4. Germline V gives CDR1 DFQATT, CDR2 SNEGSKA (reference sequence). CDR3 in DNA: TGCAGTGCTAGCCCCGGGACTAGCGGCTCCTACGAGCAGTACTTC. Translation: CSASPGTSGSYEQYF.

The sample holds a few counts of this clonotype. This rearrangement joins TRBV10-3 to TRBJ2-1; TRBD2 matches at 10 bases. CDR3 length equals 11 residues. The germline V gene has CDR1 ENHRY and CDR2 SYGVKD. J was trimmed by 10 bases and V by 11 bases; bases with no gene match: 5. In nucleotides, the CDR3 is TGTGCCGTACTTAGCGGGAGGGAGCAGTTCTTC. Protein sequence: CAVLSGREQFF.

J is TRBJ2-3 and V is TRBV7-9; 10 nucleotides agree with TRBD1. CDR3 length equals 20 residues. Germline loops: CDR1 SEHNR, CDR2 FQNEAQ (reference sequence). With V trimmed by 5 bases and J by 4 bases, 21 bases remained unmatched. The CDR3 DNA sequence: TGTGCCAGCAGCATTCTACCGGGACAGGGGAGGGGTAGAAGCCCAGATACGCAGTATTTT. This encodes CASSILPGQGRGRSPDTQYF.

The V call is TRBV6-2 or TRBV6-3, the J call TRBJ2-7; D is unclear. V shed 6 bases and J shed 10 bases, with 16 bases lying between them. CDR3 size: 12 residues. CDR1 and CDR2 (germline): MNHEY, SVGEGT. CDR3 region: CASRASGRDQYF. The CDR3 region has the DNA TGTGCCAGCAGAGCGAGTGGAAGGGATCAGTACTTC.

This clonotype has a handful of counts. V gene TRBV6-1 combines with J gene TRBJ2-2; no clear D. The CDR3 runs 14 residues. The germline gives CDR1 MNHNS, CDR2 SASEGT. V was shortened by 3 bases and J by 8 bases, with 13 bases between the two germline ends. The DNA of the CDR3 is TGTGCCAGCAGTGATCTCACAAGCGCGGGGGAGCTGTTTTTT. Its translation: CASSDLTSAGELFF.

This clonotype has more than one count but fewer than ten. This CDR3 is CAANPGQGLSGANVLTF. For the CDR3, the DNA is TGTGCCGCCAACCCCGGGCAGGGCCTCTCTGGGGCCAACGTCCTGACTTTC. The chain uses TRBV19 and TRBJ2-6, with TRBD1 as a possible D gene (5 bases). Looked up from germline, CDR1 is LNHDA and CDR2 is SQIVND (reference sequence). The V end lost 11 bases, the J end lost 0 bases, and 20 bases lay between the germline ends. This CDR3 is 17 amino acids long.

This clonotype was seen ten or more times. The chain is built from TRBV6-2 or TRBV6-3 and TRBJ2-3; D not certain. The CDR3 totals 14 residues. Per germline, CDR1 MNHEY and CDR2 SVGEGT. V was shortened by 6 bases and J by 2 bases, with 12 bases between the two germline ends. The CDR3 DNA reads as TGTGCCAGCAGCCACCACGGCACCACAGATACGCAGTATTTT. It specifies CASSHHGTTDTQYF.

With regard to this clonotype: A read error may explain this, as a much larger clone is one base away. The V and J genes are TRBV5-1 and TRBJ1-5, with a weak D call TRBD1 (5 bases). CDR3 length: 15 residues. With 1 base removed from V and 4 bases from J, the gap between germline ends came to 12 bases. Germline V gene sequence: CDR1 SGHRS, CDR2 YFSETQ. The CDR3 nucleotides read TGCGCCAGCAGCTTGCGAGTATCAGGGAATCAGCCCCAGCATTTT. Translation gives CASSLRVSGNQPQHF.

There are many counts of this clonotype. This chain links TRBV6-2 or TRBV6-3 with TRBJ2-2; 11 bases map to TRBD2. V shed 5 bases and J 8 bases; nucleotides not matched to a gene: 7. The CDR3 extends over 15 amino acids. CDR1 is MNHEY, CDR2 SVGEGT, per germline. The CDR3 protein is CASSIGLAGAGELFF. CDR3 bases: TGTGCCAGCAGTATCGGACTAGCGGGTGCTGGGGAGCTGTTTTTT.

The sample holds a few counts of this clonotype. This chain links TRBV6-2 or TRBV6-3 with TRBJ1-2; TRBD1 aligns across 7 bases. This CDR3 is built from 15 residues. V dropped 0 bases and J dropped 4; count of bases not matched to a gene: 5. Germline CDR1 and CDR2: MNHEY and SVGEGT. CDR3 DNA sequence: TGTGCCAGCAGTTACTCGGACAGGACCAGCTATGGCTACACCTTC. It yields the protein CASSYSDRTSYGYTF.

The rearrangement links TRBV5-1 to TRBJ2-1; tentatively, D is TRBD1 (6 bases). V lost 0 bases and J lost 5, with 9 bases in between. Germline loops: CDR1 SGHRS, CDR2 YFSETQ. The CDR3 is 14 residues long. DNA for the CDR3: TGCGCCAGCAGCTTGGTTCCAGGGGACAATGAGCAGTTCTTC. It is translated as CASSLVPGDNEQFF.

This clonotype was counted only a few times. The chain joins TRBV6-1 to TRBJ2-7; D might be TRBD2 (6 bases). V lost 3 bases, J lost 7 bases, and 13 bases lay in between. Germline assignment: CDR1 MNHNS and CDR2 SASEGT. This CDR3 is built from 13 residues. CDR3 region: CASSEEGLGEQYF. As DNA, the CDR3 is TGTGCCAGCAGTGAGGAGGGTTTGGGGGAGCAGTACTTC.

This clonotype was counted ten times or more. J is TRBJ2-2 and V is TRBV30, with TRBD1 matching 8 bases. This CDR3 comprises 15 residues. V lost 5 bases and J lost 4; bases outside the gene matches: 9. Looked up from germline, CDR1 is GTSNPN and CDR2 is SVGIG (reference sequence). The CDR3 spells CAWSTGQAFTGELFF. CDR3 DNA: TGTGCCTGGTCCACGGGACAGGCCTTCACCGGGGAGCTGTTTTTT.

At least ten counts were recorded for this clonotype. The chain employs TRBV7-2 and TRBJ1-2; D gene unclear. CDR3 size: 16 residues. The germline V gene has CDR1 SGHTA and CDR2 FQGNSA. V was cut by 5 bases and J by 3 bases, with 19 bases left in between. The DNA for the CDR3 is TGTGCCAGCAGCCGAATTAATCGTGGACGGGACTATGGCTACACCTTC. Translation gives CASSRINRGRDYGYTF.